What follows is one T cell receptor (beta chain) and its context. The antigen remains unidentified. This record comes from a study of cytomegalovirus exposure and HLA in healthy donors. Findings and limits, study-wide: In a later analysis, HLA-associated beta chains showed higher expansion and lower generation probabilities than comparable chains. A previous analysis found most TCR beta V segments productive roughly 90% or roughly 30% of the time. With later analysis, a missense DCLRE1C variant became linked to TCR beta V- and J-gene trimming.

PCR was performed using 60 Vbeta and 13 Jbeta primers. TCRdb's table, derived via immunoSEQ multiplex PCR, lists solely in-frame clones and lacks some. The ten top clones account for roughly 3.5%, within a sample of under 130,000 clones. The germline gives CDR1 MNHEY, CDR2 SMNVEV (reference sequence). V shed 1 base, J shed 4 bases, and the junction held 12 bases outside the gene matches. CDR3 length: 17 residues. The clonotype originates from a middle-aged man in good health and CMV-seronegative. The specimen was PBMCs. The rearrangement uses TRBV27 and TRBJ2-5; 7 bases line up with TRBD1. The CDR3 DNA sequence: TGTGCCAGCAGTTTATTTCCGCCTAACAGGGGCGGAGAGACCCAGTACTTC. Translated, it gives CASSLFPPNRGGETQYF.